Below are 22 T cell receptor beta chains sequenced from a single sample in a study of T cells in Graves' hyperthyroidism and ophthalmopathy. RNA transcripts served as the template for amplifying TCR beta CDR3 regions. The HTBI set primed first-round TCR CDR3 RT-PCR. TCRdb re-called the multiplex PCR reads through MiXCR, storing one row per CDR3 protein. The sample has around 610,000 distinct CDR3 sequences, 14% to 15% seen once; the top ten hold about 4%. The sample consisted of blood. These receptors came from a woman between 40 and 50 years old with Graves' ophthalmopathy.

In the case of this clonotype: A much larger clone lies a single base off, so this may be a read error. J is TRBJ2-7 and V is TRBV5-6; possible D gene TRBD1, 5 bases. CDR1 SGHDT and CDR2 YYEEEE come from the germline V gene. The CDR3 runs 13 residues. V lost 4 bases and J 3 bases, leaving 11 bases between the germline ends. CDR3 in amino acids: CASSRKGIYEQYF. The DNA for the CDR3 is TGTGCCAGCAGCCGGAAGGGGATCTACGAGCAGTACTTC.

This clonotype was seen a few times. The J gene is TRBJ1-2, the V gene TRBV5-1; no clear D gene. From germline, CDR1 is SGHRS and CDR2 YFSETQ. CDR3 length equals 13 residues. Trimming took 7 bases from V and 4 from J, leaving 14 bases between them. CDR3 DNA: TGCGCCAGCTCTTCAGTCCCAACCTATGGCTACACCTTC. Amino acids: CASSSVPTYGYTF.

This clonotype was observed many times. V usage is TRBV28 and J usage is TRBJ2-7; 7 nucleotides agree with TRBD1. The CDR3 spans 15 residues. The trim removed 3 bases at V and 2 bases at J, leaving 7 bases unmatched. CDR1 and CDR2 (germline): MDHEN, SYDVKM. For the CDR3, the DNA is TGTGCCAGCAGTTTGACCGGGACAGAACCCTACGAGCAGTACTTC. The encoded protein is CASSLTGTEPYEQYF.

The sample holds a few counts of this clonotype. The rearrangement links TRBV20-1 to TRBJ2-7, with a weak D call TRBD2 (6 bases). Germline V CDR1 and CDR2: DFQATT, SNEGSKA (reference sequence). With 6 bases removed from V and 0 bases from J, the gap between germline ends came to 15 bases. The CDR3 extends over 14 amino acids. The CDR3 sequence: CSAPRSGVSYEQYF. The DNA for the CDR3 is TGCAGTGCCCCTCGTAGCGGAGTCTCCTACGAGCAGTACTTC.

This clonotype appeared many times. The CDR3 sequence: CASSPLYEQYF. CDR3 in DNA: TGTGCCAGCAGCCCCCTCTACGAGCAGTACTTC. V gene TRBV28 combines with J gene TRBJ2-7; no clear D gene. This CDR3 is built from 11 residues. Germline CDR1 is MDHEN and CDR2 is SYDVKM. V dropped 6 bases and J dropped 3 bases, with 6 bases sitting between them.

V usage is TRBV6-2 or TRBV6-3 and J usage is TRBJ2-7, with 7 positions matching TRBD2. Losses at the gene ends were 1 base for V and 5 bases for J; bases not matched to a gene: 5. Germline V gene sequence: CDR1 MNHEY, CDR2 SVGEGT. This CDR3 contains 14 residues. CDR3 DNA: TGTGCCAGCAGTTACTTCGCGGGAGAAGACGAGCAGTACTTC. Its protein is CASSYFAGEDEQYF.

In its sample, this clonotype was seen many times. CDR3 region: CASSPGEYYGYTF. The CDR3 region has the DNA TGTGCCAGCAGCCCAGGGGAGTACTATGGCTACACCTTC. The J gene is TRBJ1-2, the V gene TRBV14; possibly TRBD1 for D (6 bases). Germline lookup yields CDR1 SGHDN and CDR2 FVKESK. V dropped 4 bases and J dropped 3 bases, with 9 bases sitting between them. CDR3 length: 13 amino acids. Combining the CDR3 with reference TRBV14 and TRBJ1-2 gives the whole variable domain EAGVTQFPSHSVIEKGQTVTLRCDPISGHDNLYWYRRVMGKEIKFLLHFVKESKQDESGMPNNRFLAERTGGTYSTLKVQPAELEDSGVYFCASSPGEYYGYTFGSGTRLTVV.

The chain carries TRBV30 and TRBJ2-5, with 9 bases lining up with TRBD1. The CDR3 has 16 residues. V shed 5 bases, J shed 1 base, and the junction held 11 bases outside the gene matches. Looked up from germline, CDR1 is GTSNPN and CDR2 is SVGIG (reference sequence). Here the CDR3 DNA reads TGTGCCTGGGGGAGAGGACAGGGGCGACCCCAAGAGACCCAGTACTTC. This sequence encodes CAWGRGQGRPQETQYF.

The chain is built from TRBV12-3 or TRBV12-4 and TRBJ2-5; 7 nucleotides agree with TRBD2. The CDR3 covers 13 residues. The V gene end was trimmed by 6 bases and the J gene end by 0 bases; junction bases not matched to a gene: 1. The CDR3 sequence is CASRLANQETQYF. In DNA, the CDR3 is TGTGCCAGCAGACTAGCGAACCAAGAGACCCAGTACTTC.

This clonotype was seen ten or more times. The CDR3 nucleotides are TGTGCCAGCTTGACCGGGCGCTCTGGAAACACCATATATTTT. Amino acid sequence: CASLTGRSGNTIYF. The rearrangement uses TRBV6-1 and TRBJ1-3, with D unclear. Trimming shortened V by 8 bases and J by 0 bases, and 11 bases separated the two germline ends. The germline V gene has CDR1 MNHNS and CDR2 SASEGT. The CDR3 contains 14 residues.

The table lists this clonotype with many counts. The chain recombines TRBV30 with TRBJ1-2, with D unresolved. The CDR3 spans 11 residues. Germline CDR1 reads GTSNPN; CDR2 reads SVGIG (reference sequence). The V gene lost 5 bases and the J gene lost 4 bases, with 8 bases spanning the gap. In DNA form, the CDR3 reads TGTGCCTGGGAGATGGTCTATGGCTACACCTTC. It yields the protein CAWEMVYGYTF.

The sample holds one count of this clonotype. V gene TRBV19 combines with J gene TRBJ2-7; 14 bases align to TRBD2. The CDR3 is made up of 18 amino acids. CDR1 and CDR2 (germline): LNHDA, SQIVND (reference sequence). The ends lost 6 bases at V and 3 bases at J; junction bases unmatched: 13. CDR3 region: CASSSGTSGSGGDYEQYF. DNA of the CDR3: TGTGCCAGTAGCTCCGGGACTAGCGGGAGTGGGGGCGACTACGAGCAGTACTTC.

This rearrangement joins TRBV30 to TRBJ2-4; 10 nucleotides match TRBD2. V lost 1 base, J lost 7 bases, and 7 bases stayed unmatched. The CDR3 is 15 residues long. CDR1 is GTSNPN, CDR2 SVGIG, per germline (reference sequence). DNA for the CDR3: TGTGCCTGGAGTGCGCTAGCGGGAGCGGTTAACATTCAGTACTTC. Its protein product is CAWSALAGAVNIQYF.

In its sample, this clonotype was seen many times. This chain links TRBV27 with TRBJ2-2; 10 nucleotides line up with TRBD2. The CDR3 extends over 16 amino acids. Trimming at V came to 5 bases and at J to 4 bases, leaving 7 bases not matched to a gene. CDR1 is MNHEY and CDR2 is SMNVEV in the germline V gene (reference sequence). The CDR3 spells CASSPSSGSATGELFF. The CDR3 DNA reads as TGTGCCAGCAGTCCGTCTAGCGGGAGCGCCACCGGGGAGCTGTTTTTT.

This clonotype was seen repeatedly, ten times or more. The chain links TRBV6-5 to TRBJ1-2; 7 nucleotides align to TRBD1. With 0 bases clipped from V and 3 bases from J, the junction kept 4 bases outside the gene matches. The CDR3 extends over 15 amino acids. Germline CDR1 is MNHEY and CDR2 is SVGAGI. CDR3: CASSYSRGRDYGYTF. CDR3 in DNA: TGTGCCAGCAGTTACTCGAGGGGGCGGGACTATGGCTACACCTTC.

This clonotype occurred a few times. The chain has TRBV11-2 and TRBJ2-7; 8 bases are a match to TRBD1. The CDR3 runs 16 residues. CDR1 and CDR2 from the germline V gene are SGHAT and FQNNGV. The J segment lost 5 bases and the V segment lost 2 bases, leaving 11 bases of the junction unmatched. In DNA, the CDR3 is TGTGCCAGCAGCTTAACAGGGGGATCGTTTCCTAACGAGCAGTACTTC. Translation: CASSLTGGSFPNEQYF.

This clonotype showed up just a few times. The rearrangement uses TRBV10-3 and TRBJ1-4; 10 bases are a match to TRBD1. After removal of 9 bases from V and 5 bases from J, the junction contained 3 bases not matched to a gene. This CDR3 is built from 13 residues. Per the germline V gene, CDR1 is ENHRY and CDR2 is SYGVKD. The CDR3 coding sequence is TGTGCCATAAAGGGACAGGGGAATGAAAAACTGTTTTTT. This encodes CAIKGQGNEKLFF.

This clonotype appeared many times. J is TRBJ2-5 and V is TRBV20-1; D is tentatively TRBD1 or TRBD2 (5 bases each). The CDR3 has 15 residues. Germline V gene lookup returns CDR1 DFQATT and CDR2 SNEGSKA (reference sequence). V lost 6 bases to trimming and J lost 1 base, with 18 bases between them. The CDR3 here is CSATPGVGGQETQYF. CDR3 DNA: TGCAGTGCCACCCCTGGGGTTGGGGGCCAAGAGACCCAGTACTTC.

This clonotype has a count of ten or more. This chain uses TRBV27 with TRBJ2-7; the D is unclear. The CDR3 totals 13 residues. Germline CDR1 is MNHEY and CDR2 is SMNVEV (reference sequence). Trimming stripped 3 bases from V and 3 bases from J, with 9 bases between. The DNA of the CDR3 is TGTGCCAGCAGTTTCGGCCGGAGCTACGAGCAGTACTTC. Its protein product is CASSFGRSYEQYF.

This clonotype was seen repeatedly, ten times or more. Since a much larger clone is just one base distant, this may be a read error. The chain combines TRBV12-3 or TRBV12-4 with TRBJ2-7, with D possibly matching TRBD1 (6 bases). Trimming took off 4 bases at V and 0 bases at J, with 10 bases between the two ends. CDR3 length: 14 residues. In DNA, the CDR3 is TGTGCCAGCAGTTCAAACAGGGACTCCTACGAGCAGTACTTC. Its protein is CASSSNRDSYEQYF.

This clonotype has a count of ten or more. This sequence joins TRBV2 and TRBJ1-1; 7 nucleotides agree with TRBD1. CDR3 size: 14 residues. Germline V gives CDR1 SNHLY, CDR2 FYNNEI. Unmatched junction bases numbered 8, after V lost 6 bases and J lost 4 bases. In DNA, the CDR3 is TGTGCCAGCAGCCCAAACAGGGGTTCCACTGAAGCTTTCTTT. Protein: CASSPNRGSTEAFF.

This clonotype has more than one count but fewer than ten. V and J are TRBV19 and TRBJ1-1, with D uncertain. Germline V gene lookup returns CDR1 LNHDA and CDR2 SQIVND (reference sequence). The V end was cut by 0 bases, the J end by 0 bases, with 2 bases between. This CDR3 is built from 13 residues. CDR3 nucleotide sequence: TGTGCCAGTAGTATAGATCTGAACACTGAAGCTTTCTTT. Protein: CASSIDLNTEAFF.